The 16 T cell receptor beta chains listed next were all sequenced from one sample in a study of a mutant IDH1 vaccine in newly diagnosed glioma. Antigens of these TCRs are unknown. This table comes from immunoSEQ multiplex PCR, and its TCRdb copy is limited to in-frame clones, with some not included. The table lists around 60,000 clones, 81% of them singletons. Specified time point: week 35, safety follow-up. Topical imiquimod accompanied each vaccine dose, which consisted of 300 ug of mutant IDH1 20-mer peptide. The material was PBMCs, obtained from a glioma patient whose treatment included an IDH1 peptide vaccine. Every receptor here comes from a man aged 35 to 55 with glioma.

V and J are TRBV11-2 and TRBJ2-7, with D uncertain. The V gene's germline CDR1 is SGHAT and CDR2 FQNNGV. V lost 3 bases, J lost 4 bases, and 7 bases lay in between. This CDR3 has 12 amino acids. CDR3 nucleotides: TGTGCCAGCAGCTTTCGCGTTTACGAGCAGTACTTC. Translated, it gives CASSFRVYEQYF. Complete variable domain (other parts from reference TRBV11-2 and TRBJ2-7): EAGVAQSPRYKIIEKRQSVAFWCNPISGHATLYWYQQILGQGPKLLIQFQNNGVVDDSQLPKDRFSAERLKGVDSTLKIQPAKLEDSAVYLCASSFRVYEQYFGPGTRLTVT.

The chain uses TRBV28 and TRBJ2-7; no definite D call. This CDR3 has 14 amino acids. Germline lookup yields CDR1 MDHEN and CDR2 SYDVKM. The germline V and J ends were trimmed by 2 bases and 2 bases, with 10 bases remaining between them. This CDR3 reads CASSLIQITYEQYF. For the CDR3, the DNA is TGTGCCAGCAGTTTAATCCAGATCACCTACGAGCAGTACTTC.

This chain joins TRBV6-6 and TRBJ2-1; D uncertain. The germline V gene encodes CDR1 MNHNY and CDR2 SVGAGI (reference sequence). V was clipped by 5 bases and J by 2 bases, with 10 bases between them. The CDR3 runs 14 residues. In nucleotides, the CDR3 is TGTGCCAGCAGTACCAGTCGGACCTACAATGAGCAGTTCTTC. It specifies CASSTSRTYNEQFF.

This clone appeared a single time. CDR3: CASSLDGDTQYF. The CDR3 nucleotides are TGTGCCAGCAGCTTAGACGGGGATACGCAGTATTTT. This chain links TRBV11-2 with TRBJ2-3; D remains ambiguous. Trimming left V 0 bases short and J 6 bases short, with 4 bases between. CDR1 SGHAT and CDR2 FQNNGV come from the germline V gene. The CDR3 is 12 amino acids.

V is TRBV5-1 and J is TRBJ2-3; D possibly corresponds to TRBD1 (6 bases). The CDR3 extends over 16 amino acids. Germline V CDR1 and CDR2: SGHRS, YFSETQ. Trimming left V 3 bases short and J 3 bases short, with 17 bases between. CDR3: CASSWGHPSATDTQYF. CDR3 nucleotide sequence: TGCGCCAGCAGCTGGGGACACCCCTCGGCTACAGATACGCAGTATTTT.

V usage is TRBV7-9 and J usage is TRBJ1-3; D ambiguous. V was trimmed by 0 bases and J by 4 bases, leaving 13 bases between them. The CDR3 sequence is 16 residues long. Germline V gene data show CDR1 as SEHNR and CDR2 as FQNEAQ (reference sequence). CDR3 DNA sequence: TGTGCCAGCAGCTTAGCCACTCCCGGGTTCGGAAACACCATATATTTT. This translates into CASSLATPGFGNTIYF.

A few counts support this clone. The rearrangement joins TRBV15 to TRBJ1-4; the D gene is possibly TRBD1 (5 bases). Per the germline V gene, CDR1 is LNHNV and CDR2 is YYDKDF (reference sequence). The CDR3 runs 16 residues. The V gene lost 0 bases and the J gene lost 7 bases, with 15 bases spanning the gap. The CDR3 loop reads CATSRDRDGLREKLFF. The CDR3 DNA reads TGTGCCACCAGCAGAGATCGGGACGGGCTTCGTGAAAAACTGTTTTTT.

This chain joins TRBV7-2 and TRBJ2-7; possible D gene TRBD1, 5 bases. The V and J ends lost 3 bases and 3 bases respectively, with 12 bases between them. From germline, CDR1 is SGHTA and CDR2 FQGNSA. This CDR3 comprises 14 residues. CDR3 sequence reads: CASSFPTDSYEQYF. The DNA of the CDR3 is TGTGCCAGCAGCTTTCCTACCGACAGCTACGAGCAGTACTTC.

This chain uses TRBV27 with TRBJ2-2, with D possibly matching TRBD1 (5 bases). There are 15 residues in the CDR3. V was cut by 2 bases and J by 5 bases, with 12 bases left in between. The germline gives CDR1 MNHEY, CDR2 SMNVEV (reference sequence). The DNA for the CDR3 is TGTGCCAGCAGTTTAACCAGGGTTGGGACCGGGGAGCTGTTTTTT. It is translated as CASSLTRVGTGELFF.

The genes are TRBV19 and TRBJ2-3; TRBD2 aligns across 12 bases. Per the germline V gene, CDR1 is LNHDA and CDR2 is SQIVND (reference sequence). Germline trimming cut 5 bases from V and 3 bases from J; bases unmatched to any gene: 6. CDR3 size: 16 residues. In DNA form, the CDR3 reads TGTGCCAGTAGTTTAAGACTAGCGGGGGAGACAGATACGCAGTATTTT. Its protein is CASSLRLAGETDTQYF.

This clone appeared a few times. This chain joins TRBV6-1 and TRBJ1-6; D is unresolved. Trimming pared 2 bases from V and 7 bases from J, leaving 9 bases between. The length of the CDR3 is 14 residues. Germline CDR1 MNHNS, CDR2 SASEGT. CDR3: CASSELTKNSPLHF. The DNA for the CDR3 is TGTGCCAGCAGTGAATTGACCAAGAATTCACCCCTCCACTTT.

V and J are TRBV6-5 and TRBJ2-3, with 7 bases fitting TRBD1. CDR1 MNHEY and CDR2 SVGAGI come from the germline V gene. This CDR3 contains 12 residues. The V gene end was trimmed by 6 bases and the J gene end by 3 bases; junction bases not matched to a gene: 0. CDR3 bases: TGTGCCAGCAGGACAGGGACAGATACGCAGTATTTT. Its protein is CASRTGTDTQYF.

The rearrangement links TRBV7-2 to TRBJ2-4; D remains ambiguous. V gave up 2 bases and J gave up 6 bases, with 14 bases separating them. The CDR3 is 15 residues long. Germline V lookup: CDR1 SGHTA, CDR2 FQGNSA. Here the CDR3 DNA reads TGTGCCAGCAGCTTATGGGCAACCCTGGCAAACATTCAGTACTTC. This codes for CASSLWATLANIQYF.

The CDR3 reads CASSQAFQGRPQHF. For the CDR3, the DNA is TGCGCCAGCAGCCAAGCTTTCCAGGGTCGGCCCCAGCATTTT. This chain uses TRBV4-3 with TRBJ1-5, with D perhaps TRBD1 (5 bases). Looked up from germline, CDR1 is LGHNA and CDR2 is YSLEER. Trimming shortened V by 1 base and J by 9 bases, and 13 bases separated the two germline ends. CDR3 length equals 14 residues.

The chain recombines TRBV19 with TRBJ2-2, with 9 bases matching TRBD1. V was pared by 10 bases and J by 4 bases, with 10 bases of the junction left unmatched. CDR3 size: 15 residues. The germline V gene encodes CDR1 LNHDA and CDR2 SQIVND (reference sequence). The CDR3 nucleotides read TGTGCCACTTCGCAGAGGACAGGGGTCACCGGGGAGCTGTTTTTT. It translates to CATSQRTGVTGELFF.

The chain employs TRBV29-1 and TRBJ2-1; TRBD2 matches at 8 bases. Germline CDR1 reads SQVTM; CDR2 reads ANQGSEA. Losses at the gene ends were 7 bases for V and 3 bases for J; bases not matched to a gene: 8. CDR3 size: 14 residues. CDR3 loop: CSAKRGTSYNEQFF. The CDR3 nucleotides read TGCAGCGCCAAACGCGGGACTAGCTACAATGAGCAGTTCTTC.